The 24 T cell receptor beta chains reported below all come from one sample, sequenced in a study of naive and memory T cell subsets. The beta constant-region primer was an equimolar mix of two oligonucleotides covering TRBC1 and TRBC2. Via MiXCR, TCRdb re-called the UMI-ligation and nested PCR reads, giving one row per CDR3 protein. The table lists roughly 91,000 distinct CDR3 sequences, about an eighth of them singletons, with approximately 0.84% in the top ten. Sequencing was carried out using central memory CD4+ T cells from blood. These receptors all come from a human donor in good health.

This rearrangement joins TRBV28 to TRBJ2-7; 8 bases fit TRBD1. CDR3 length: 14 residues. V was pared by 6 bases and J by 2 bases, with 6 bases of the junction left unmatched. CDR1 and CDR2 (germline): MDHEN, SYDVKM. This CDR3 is CASRDRDPPYEQYF. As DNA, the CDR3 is TGTGCCAGCAGGGACAGGGATCCCCCCTACGAGCAGTACTTC.

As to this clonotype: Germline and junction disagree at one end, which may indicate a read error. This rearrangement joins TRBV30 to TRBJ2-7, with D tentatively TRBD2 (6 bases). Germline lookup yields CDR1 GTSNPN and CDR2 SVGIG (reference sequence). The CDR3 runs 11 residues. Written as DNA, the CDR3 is TGTGCCTGGAGTGTAGGAGGGCGGTGCAACTTC. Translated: CAWSVGGRCNF. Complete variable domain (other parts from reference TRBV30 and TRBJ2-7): SQTIHQWPATLVQPVGSPLSLECTVEGTSNPNLYWYRQAAGRGLQLLFYSVGIGQISSEVPQNLSASRPQDRQFILSSKKLLLSDSGFYLCAWSVGGRCNFGPGTRLTVT.

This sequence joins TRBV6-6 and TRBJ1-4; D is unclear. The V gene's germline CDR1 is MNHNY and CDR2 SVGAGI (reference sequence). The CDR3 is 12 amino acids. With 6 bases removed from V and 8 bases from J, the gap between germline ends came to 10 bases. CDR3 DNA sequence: TGTGCCAGCAGCTTCGCGGAGGAAAAACTGTTTTTT. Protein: CASSFAEEKLFF.

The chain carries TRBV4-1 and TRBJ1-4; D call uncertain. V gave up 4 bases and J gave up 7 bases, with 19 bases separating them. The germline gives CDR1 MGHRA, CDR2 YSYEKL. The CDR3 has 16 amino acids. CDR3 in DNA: TGCGCCAGCAGCCCTTCCCTGCGTGGGATGACTGAAAAACTGTTTTTT. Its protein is CASSPSLRGMTEKLFF.

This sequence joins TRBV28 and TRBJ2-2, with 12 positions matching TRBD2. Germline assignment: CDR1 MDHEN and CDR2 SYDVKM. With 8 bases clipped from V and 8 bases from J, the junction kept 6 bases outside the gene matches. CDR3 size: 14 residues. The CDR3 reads CASRRLAGVGELFF. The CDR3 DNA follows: TGTGCCAGCCGCCGACTAGCGGGAGTGGGGGAGCTGTTTTTT. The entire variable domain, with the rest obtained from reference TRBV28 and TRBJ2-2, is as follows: DVKVTQSSRYLVKRTGEKVFLECVQDMDHENMFWYRQDPGLGLRLIYFSYDVKMKEKGDIPEGYSVSREKKERFSLILESASTNQTSMYLCASRRLAGVGELFFGEGSRLTVL.

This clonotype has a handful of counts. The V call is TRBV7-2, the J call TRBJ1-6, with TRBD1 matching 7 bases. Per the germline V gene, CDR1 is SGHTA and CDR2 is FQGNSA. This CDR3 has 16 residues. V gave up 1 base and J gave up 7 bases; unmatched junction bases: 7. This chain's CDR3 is CASSLERGGANSPLHF. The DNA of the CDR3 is TGTGCCAGCAGCTTAGAAAGAGGGGGCGCCAATTCACCCCTCCACTTT. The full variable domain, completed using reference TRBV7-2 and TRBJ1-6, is GAGVSQSPSNKVTEKGKDVELRCDPISGHTALYWYRQSLGQGLEFLIYFQGNSAPDKSGLPSDRFSAERTGGSVSTLTIQRTQQEDSAVYLCASSLERGGANSPLHFGNGTRLTVT.

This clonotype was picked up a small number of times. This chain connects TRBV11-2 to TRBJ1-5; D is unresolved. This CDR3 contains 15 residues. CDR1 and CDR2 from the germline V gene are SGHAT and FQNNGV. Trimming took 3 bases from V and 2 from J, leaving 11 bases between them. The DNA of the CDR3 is TGTGCCAGCAGCTTTTCTGGGGATCGCAATCAGCCCCAGCATTTT. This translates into CASSFSGDRNQPQHF.

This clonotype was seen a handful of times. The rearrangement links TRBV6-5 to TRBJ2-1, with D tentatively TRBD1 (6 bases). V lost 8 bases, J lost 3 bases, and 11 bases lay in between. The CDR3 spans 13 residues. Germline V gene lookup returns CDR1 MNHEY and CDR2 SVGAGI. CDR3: CASWGRFYNEQFF. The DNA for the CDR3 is TGTGCCAGCTGGGGGCGGTTCTACAATGAGCAGTTCTTC.

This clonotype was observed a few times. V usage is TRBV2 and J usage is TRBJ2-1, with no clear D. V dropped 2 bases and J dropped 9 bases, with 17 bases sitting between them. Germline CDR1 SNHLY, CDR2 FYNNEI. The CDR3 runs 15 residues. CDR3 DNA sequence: TGTGCCAGCAGTGAATTGGGATCTGACTGGGGTGAGCAGTTCTTC. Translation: CASSELGSDWGEQFF.

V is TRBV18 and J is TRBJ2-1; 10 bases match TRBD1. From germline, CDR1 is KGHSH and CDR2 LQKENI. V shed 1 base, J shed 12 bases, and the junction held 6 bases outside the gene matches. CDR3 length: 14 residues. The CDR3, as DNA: TGTGCCAGCTCACCACGAGACAGGGGGCAGGGGCAGTTCTTC. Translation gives CASSPRDRGQGQFF.

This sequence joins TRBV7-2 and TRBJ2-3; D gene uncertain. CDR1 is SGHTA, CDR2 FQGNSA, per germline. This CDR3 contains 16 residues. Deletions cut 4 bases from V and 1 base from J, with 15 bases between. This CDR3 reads CASSSYSNPRTDTQYF. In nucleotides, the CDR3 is TGTGCCAGCAGCTCCTACAGCAACCCTCGCACAGATACGCAGTATTTT.

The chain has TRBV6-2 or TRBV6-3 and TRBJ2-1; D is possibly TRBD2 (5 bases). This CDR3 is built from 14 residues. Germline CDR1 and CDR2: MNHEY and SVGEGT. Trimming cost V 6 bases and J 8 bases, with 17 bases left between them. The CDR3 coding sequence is TGTGCCAGCAGGAGAAGGACTGGTGGGGATGAGCAGTTCTTC. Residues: CASRRRTGGDEQFF.

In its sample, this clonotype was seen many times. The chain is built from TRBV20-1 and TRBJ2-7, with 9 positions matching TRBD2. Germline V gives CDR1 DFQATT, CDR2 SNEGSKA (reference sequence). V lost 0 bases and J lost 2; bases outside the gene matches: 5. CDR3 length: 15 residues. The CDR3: CSARERGGAAYEQYF. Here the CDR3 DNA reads TGCAGTGCTAGAGAGCGGGGGGGGGCGGCCTACGAGCAGTACTTC.

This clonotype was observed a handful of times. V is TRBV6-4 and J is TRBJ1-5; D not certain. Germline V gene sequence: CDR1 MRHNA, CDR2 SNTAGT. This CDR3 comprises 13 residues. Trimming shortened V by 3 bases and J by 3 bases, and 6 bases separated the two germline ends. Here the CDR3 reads CASSEQVNQPQHF. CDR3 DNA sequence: TGTGCCAGCAGTGAGCAGGTCAATCAGCCCCAGCATTTT.

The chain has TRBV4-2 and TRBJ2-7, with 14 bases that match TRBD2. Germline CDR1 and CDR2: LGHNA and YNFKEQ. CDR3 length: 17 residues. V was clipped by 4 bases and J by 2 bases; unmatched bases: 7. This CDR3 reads CASSLGLAGADTYEQYF. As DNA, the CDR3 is TGTGCCAGCAGCCTGGGACTAGCGGGAGCCGATACCTACGAGCAGTACTTC.

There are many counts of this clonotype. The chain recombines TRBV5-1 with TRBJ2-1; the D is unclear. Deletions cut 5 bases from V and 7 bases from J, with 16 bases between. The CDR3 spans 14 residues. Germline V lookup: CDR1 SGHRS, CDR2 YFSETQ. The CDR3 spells CASRLVGSQNEQFF. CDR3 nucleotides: TGCGCCAGCAGATTAGTAGGATCTCAAAATGAGCAGTTCTTC.

In DNA, the CDR3 is TGTGCCAGCAAACGGACAGCTAGCACAGATACGCAGTATTTT. It encodes CASKRTASTDTQYF. J is TRBJ2-3 and V is TRBV2; TRBD1 might be the D (6 bases). CDR1 SNHLY and CDR2 FYNNEI come from the germline V gene. The V end was cut by 7 bases, the J end by 0 bases, with 11 bases between. The CDR3 contains 14 residues.

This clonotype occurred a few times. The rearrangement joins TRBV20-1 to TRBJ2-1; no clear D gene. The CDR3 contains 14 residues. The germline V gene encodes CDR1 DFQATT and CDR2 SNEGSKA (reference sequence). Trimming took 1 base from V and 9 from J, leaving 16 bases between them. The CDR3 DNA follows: TGCAGTGCTAGAGGTCCCCGTGGGGTTGGTGAGCAGTTCTTC. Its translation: CSARGPRGVGEQFF.

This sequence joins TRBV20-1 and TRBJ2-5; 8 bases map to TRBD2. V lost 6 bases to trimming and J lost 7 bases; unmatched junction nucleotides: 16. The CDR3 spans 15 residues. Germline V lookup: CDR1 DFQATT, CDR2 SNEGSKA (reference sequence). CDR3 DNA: TGCAGTGCCCTCGGGACTAGAGGGGGTATAGGGACCCAGTACTTC. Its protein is CSALGTRGGIGTQYF.

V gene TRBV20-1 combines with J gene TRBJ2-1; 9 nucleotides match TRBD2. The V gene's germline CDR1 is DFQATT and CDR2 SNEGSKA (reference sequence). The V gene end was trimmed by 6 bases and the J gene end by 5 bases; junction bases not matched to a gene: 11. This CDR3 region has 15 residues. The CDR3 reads CSASVLAGPNNEQFF. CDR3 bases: TGCAGTGCCTCGGTCCTAGCGGGACCCAACAATGAGCAGTTCTTC.

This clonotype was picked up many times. The CDR3 nucleotides read TGCAGTGCTGTACCGGGACAGGCATTTGGCTACACCTTC. Translated: CSAVPGQAFGYTF. V is TRBV20-1 and J is TRBJ1-2, with 8 bases lining up with TRBD1. CDR3 size: 13 residues. With 5 bases clipped from V and 7 bases from J, the junction kept 9 bases outside the gene matches. Germline assignment: CDR1 DFQATT and CDR2 SNEGSKA (reference sequence).

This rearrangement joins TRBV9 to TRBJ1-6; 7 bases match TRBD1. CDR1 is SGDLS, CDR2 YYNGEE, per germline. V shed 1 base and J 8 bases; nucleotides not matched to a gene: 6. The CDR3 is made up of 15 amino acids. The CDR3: CASSVNGQDYSPLHF. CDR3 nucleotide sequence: TGTGCCAGCAGCGTAAATGGACAGGACTATTCACCCCTCCACTTT.

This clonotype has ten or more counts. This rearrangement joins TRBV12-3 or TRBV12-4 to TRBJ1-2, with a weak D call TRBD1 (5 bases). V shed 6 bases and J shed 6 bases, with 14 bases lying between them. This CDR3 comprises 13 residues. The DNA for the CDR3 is TGTGCCAGCAGGTTTTCGGGGCCCCATGGCTACACCTTC. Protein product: CASRFSGPHGYTF.

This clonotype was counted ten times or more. CDR3 sequence (DNA): TGCAGTGCTACAGCCCCGGGGAGCTCCTACGAGCAGTACTTC. Translated: CSATAPGSSYEQYF. The gene calls are TRBV20-1 and TRBJ2-7; weak D call: TRBD2 (5 bases). Trimming cost V 4 bases and J 0 bases, with 13 bases left between them. Germline V gene lookup returns CDR1 DFQATT and CDR2 SNEGSKA (reference sequence). The CDR3 runs 14 residues.